The present entry profiles one T cell receptor beta chain with its context. The germline V gene encodes CDR1 MDHEN and CDR2 SYDVKM. The CDR3 is 15 residues long. V shed 5 bases, J shed 5 bases, and the junction held 7 bases outside the gene matches. PCR involved 60 Vbeta and 13 Jbeta primers. Assay used: immunoSEQ multiplex PCR; TCRdb lists only in-frame clones, some missing. The profile shows about 130,000 clones, 75% of them singletons. These data are taken from a study of cytomegalovirus exposure and HLA in healthy donors. Across the whole study: Among the roughly 400 genotyped donors, just over 80% were placed in the Caucasian-associated ancestry cluster.

V gene TRBV28 combines with J gene TRBJ1-1; TRBD1 matches at 11 bases. This receptor was identified in a man aged 25 to 40 in good health and CMV-seronegative. Sequencing used PBMCs. DNA of the CDR3: TGTGCCAGCAGTACCGGACAGGGGGCGAGGACTGAAGCTTTCTTT. Protein product: CASSTGQGARTEAFF.